This T cell receptor beta chain originates from a study of OX40 agonist ivuxolimab in advanced cancers. Broadly, across the study: Ivuxolimab was an agonistic, fully human IgG2 monoclonal antibody directed against OX40 (CD134), a costimulatory receptor. Prior anti-PD-1, anti-PD-L1 or anti-CTLA-4 therapy was permitted, and checkpoint inhibitors had been received by less than 45% of dose-escalation patients. The paper covers the monotherapy dose-escalation part of the phase I ivuxolimab trial, which included N ≈ 54 patients. The purpose of peripheral TCRbeta sequencing was to test whether ivuxolimab changed TCR sequence diversity and led to clonal T-cell expansion. A male proportion of about 79% and a mean age of around 60 years, ranging from 23 to 79, were recorded for the dose-escalation cohort. Of the roughly 52 dose-escalation patients, hepatocellular carcinoma was present in around 20, melanoma in around 15, renal cell carcinoma in 9 and head and neck cancer in 9. Partial responses occurred in three dose-escalation patients: two with cutaneous melanoma and one with hepatocellular carcinoma. Intravenous ivuxolimab was administered to patients every 2 weeks at six dose levels: 0.01, 0.1, 0.3, 1.5, 3 and 10 mg/kg. What the authors observed across the whole study: Low levels of normalized T-cell clonal expansion were also seen in some patients who did not respond. After ivuxolimab, expanded clones were on average more numerous among CD8+ T cells than among CD4+ T cells. In the 0.1-3.0 mg/kg groups, partial responders were among the patients with the lowest normalized peripheral clonal expansion, particularly in CD8+ T cells. Which antigens the clonally expanded peripheral T cells were specific for was not determined. At doses of 0.1 to 3.0 mg/kg, clonal expansion of both CD4+ and CD8+ T cells in blood was seen between baseline and week 6.

Per the germline V gene, KGHSH is the CDR1 and LQKENI is the CDR2. V drops 2 bases and J drops 6 bases, leaving 13 bases in between. The CDR3, from cysteine to phenylalanine, totals 15 residues. Only the CDR3 DNA stays, 45 bases, in frame from base 1. Patients with a history of autoimmune disease or receiving systemic immunosuppression were excluded from the trial. Peripheral blood for TCR sequencing was drawn from every dose cohort at baseline, at cycle 4 day 1 and at cycle 7 day 1. Samples were obtained from an open-label, multicenter, first-in-human phase I dose-escalation trial of ivuxolimab. The trial enrolled adults with locally advanced or metastatic head and neck squamous cell, hepatocellular, melanoma or renal cell carcinoma. Before TCR sequencing, CD4+ T cells and CD8+ T cells were sorted from peripheral blood as separate populations. Genomic DNA was isolated from the sorted cells so that the TCRbeta CDR3 region could be sequenced. The immunoSEQ Assay was used for sequencing of TCRbeta CDR3 regions. The source is immuneACCESS, and TCRdb retained only in-frame sequences with V and J called. Part of the clones is not carried over; for the studies checked, unresolved V genes explain less than half of this, and the remainder is unexplained. For this sample there are tens of thousands of clones; roughly 85% appear just once. The ten largest account for more than 0.9% of the sample.

Comments on this clone: Its antigen remains unidentified. Qualities for individual bases were not recorded, and no much larger clone is one base off.

The source material was CD4+ or CD8+ T cells sorted from blood, sampled in a trial of the OX40 agonist ivuxolimab. The receptor's source is an adult with an advanced solid tumor such as melanoma, head and neck, liver or kidney cancer. The V and J genes are TRBV18 and TRBJ2-2, and possibly TRBD2, on 6 matching bases. For the CDR3, the sequence is CASSPSLTGAGELFF. The DNA sequence is given as TGTGCCAGCTCACCAAGTTTAACGGGAGCCGGGGAGCTGTTTTTT.